Following are 14 T cell receptor beta chains from one sample sequenced in a study of regulatory and conventional T cells in RAG deficiency. Genomic DNA came from blood regulatory T cells gated CD4+ CD25-high CD127-low. Some clones are missing from TCRdb's copy, which holds only in-frame ones; the method was immunoSEQ multiplex PCR. This table holds under 30,000 clones, about 89% found once. Separately, the same data were catalogued under a study of regulatory T cells. That work contributes: The primer mix had 52 TRBV and 13 TRBJ primers.

Sequencing used Tregs sorted from blood. Every receptor here comes from a human donor in good health.

The chain links TRBV6-5 to TRBJ2-7; 10 bases fit TRBD1. Trimming at V came to 6 bases and at J to 7 bases, leaving 12 bases not matched to a gene. Germline CDR1 MNHEY, CDR2 SVGAGI. CDR3 length: 15 amino acids. CDR3 sequence (DNA): TGTGCCAGCAGCCGGAATGGACAGGGGGTAAGGGAGCAGTACTTC. Encoded protein: CASSRNGQGVREQYF.

V and J are TRBV6-1 and TRBJ2-5; D might be TRBD2 (6 bases). Germline CDR1 MNHNS, CDR2 SASEGT. Trimming removed 8 bases from V and 4 bases from J, with 11 bases in between. The CDR3 runs to 12 residues. In nucleotides, the CDR3 is TGTGCCAGCTTGGCGGGGAGAGAGACCCAGTACTTC. It translates to CASLAGRETQYF.

V is TRBV28 and J is TRBJ2-5; 9 bases agree with TRBD1. Trimming took 5 bases from V and 6 from J; bases not matched to a gene: 10. The CDR3 contains 15 residues. In germline, CDR1 is MDHEN, CDR2 SYDVKM. CDR3 bases: TGTGCCAGCAGTCTGGGGACAGGGTCGCCAAAGACCCAGTACTTC. Translating it yields CASSLGTGSPKTQYF.

V usage is TRBV7-3 and J usage is TRBJ2-7; D is possibly TRBD1 (5 bases). V lost 5 bases and J 3 bases, leaving 11 bases between the germline ends. Germline CDR1 reads SGHTA; CDR2 reads FQGTGA. There are 13 residues in the CDR3. CDR3 sequence: CASSLDTNYEQYF. The CDR3, as DNA: TGTGCCAGCAGCCTGGACACAAACTACGAGCAGTACTTC.

V and J are TRBV15 and TRBJ2-5; D not certain. V lost 1 base and J lost 3, with 9 bases in between. Looked up from germline, CDR1 is LNHNV and CDR2 is YYDKDF (reference sequence). The CDR3 totals 14 residues. CDR3 nucleotides: TGTGCCACCAGCAGAGTTAACAGAGAAGAGACCCAGTACTTC. Translating it yields CATSRVNREETQYF.

This clone was recorded once. The genes are TRBV15 and TRBJ1-2; no firm D call. Germline CDR1 is LNHNV and CDR2 is YYDKDF (reference sequence). The CDR3 is 14 amino acids. With 3 bases removed from V and 4 bases from J, the gap between germline ends came to 12 bases. For the CDR3, the DNA is TGTGCCACCAGCAGGCGAAGGGTAGGCTATGGCTACACCTTC. Translated, it gives CATSRRRVGYGYTF.

The DNA of the CDR3 is TGTGCCAGCAGTCCCCGAGTGAGGGGTGCGGGCACTGAAGCTTTCTTT. It is translated as CASSPRVRGAGTEAFF. The rearrangement links TRBV6-4 to TRBJ1-1; tentative D call: TRBD1 (5 bases). The V end lost 5 bases, the J end lost 4 bases, and 20 bases lay between the germline ends. This CDR3 contains 16 residues. Germline CDR1 MRHNA, CDR2 SNTAGT.

The V gene is TRBV18, the J gene TRBJ1-2; D is undetermined. With 6 bases removed from V and 4 bases from J, the gap between germline ends came to 12 bases. This CDR3 comprises 13 residues. The germline gives CDR1 KGHSH, CDR2 LQKENI. DNA of the CDR3: TGTGCCAGCTCCGTCGAGGGTTCCTATGGCTACACCTTC. This sequence encodes CASSVEGSYGYTF.

The rearrangement links TRBV15 to TRBJ1-2; perhaps TRBD1 as D (5 bases). Trimming shortened V by 1 base and J by 3 bases, and 9 bases separated the two germline ends. CDR1 LNHNV and CDR2 YYDKDF come from the germline V gene (reference sequence). The CDR3 runs to 14 residues. CDR3 residues: CATSRVGGDYGYTF. DNA for the CDR3: TGTGCCACCAGCAGAGTAGGAGGGGACTATGGCTACACCTTC.

The chain uses TRBV5-1 and TRBJ2-6, with a weak D call TRBD1 (6 bases). The CDR3 spans 18 residues. Germline assignment: CDR1 SGHRS and CDR2 YFSETQ. V was pared by 0 bases and J by 1 base, with 14 bases between. Written as DNA, the CDR3 is TGCGCCAGCAGCTTGGCCGCCAGGGGCCATTCTGGGGCCAACGTCCTGACTTTC. Translating gives CASSLAARGHSGANVLTF.

About this clone itself: A junction end diverges from the germline sequence, so it may reflect a read error. The rearrangement links TRBV5-5 to TRBJ2-2; D is undetermined. CDR1 SGHKS and CDR2 YYEKEE come from the germline V gene (reference sequence). The length of the CDR3 is 13 residues. CDR3 nucleotide sequence: TGTGCCAGCAGCTTCCCACATACCGTGGAGCTGTTTTTT. This sequence encodes CASSFPHTVELFF. The full variable domain, its missing parts supplied by reference TRBV5-5 and TRBJ2-2, is DAGVTQSPTHLIKTRGQQVTLRCSPISGHKSVSWYQQVLGQGPQFIFQYYEKEERGRGNFPDRFSARQFPNYSSELNVNALLLGDSALYLCASSFPHTVELFFGEGSRLTVL.

The CDR3, as DNA: TGTGCCAGCAGCTTGACAGGCGAGAGGACCATATATTTT. It is translated as CASSLTGERTIYF. The genes are TRBV7-2 and TRBJ1-3; TRBD1 is a possible D gene (6 bases). The V gene's germline CDR1 is SGHTA and CDR2 FQGNSA. V was clipped by 3 bases and J by 10 bases, with 13 bases between them. The CDR3 covers 13 residues.

This clone showed up just a few times. This chain uses TRBV7-6 with TRBJ1-2; no firm D call. The ends were cut back, 5 bases at V and 6 bases at J, with 13 bases in the middle. CDR1 SGHVS and CDR2 FNYEAQ come from the germline V gene. The CDR3 is 13 amino acids. CDR3 residues: CASSPSQTHGYTF. The CDR3 nucleotides read TGTGCCAGCAGCCCCTCACAGACGCATGGCTACACCTTC.

The chain employs TRBV2 and TRBJ2-7, with 10 bases aligning to TRBD2. V dropped 4 bases and J dropped 1; count of bases not matched to a gene: 4. The CDR3 spans 15 residues. Germline V gene data show CDR1 as SNHLY and CDR2 as FYNNEI. CDR3 bases: TGTGCCAGCAGTGGGCAGCGGGGGGGATCCTACGAGCAGTACTTC. Translation: CASSGQRGGSYEQYF.